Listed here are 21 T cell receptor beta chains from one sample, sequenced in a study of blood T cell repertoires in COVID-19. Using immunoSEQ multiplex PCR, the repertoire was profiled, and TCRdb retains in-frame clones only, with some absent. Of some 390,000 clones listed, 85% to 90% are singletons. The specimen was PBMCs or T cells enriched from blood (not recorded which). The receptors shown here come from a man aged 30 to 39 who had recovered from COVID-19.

This CDR3 reads CASSGDRRRNTEAFF. As DNA, the CDR3 is TGCGCCAGCAGCGGTGACAGGCGGAGGAACACTGAAGCTTTCTTT. The chain is built from TRBV10-2 and TRBJ1-1, with a possible D match to TRBD1 (6 bases). With 6 bases removed from V and 1 base from J, the gap between germline ends came to 15 bases. The CDR3 runs to 15 residues. Germline V gene lookup returns CDR1 WSHSY and CDR2 SAAADI.

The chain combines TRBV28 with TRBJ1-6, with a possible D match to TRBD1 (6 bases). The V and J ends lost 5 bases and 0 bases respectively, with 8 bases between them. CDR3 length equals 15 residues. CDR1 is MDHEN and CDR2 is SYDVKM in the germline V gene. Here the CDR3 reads CASSADSSYNSPLHF. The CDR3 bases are TGTGCCAGCAGTGCGGACAGCTCCTATAATTCACCCCTCCACTTT.

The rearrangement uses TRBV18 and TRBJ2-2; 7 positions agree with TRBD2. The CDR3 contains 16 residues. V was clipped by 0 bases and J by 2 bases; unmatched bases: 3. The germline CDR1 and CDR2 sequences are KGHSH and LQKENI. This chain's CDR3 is CASSPPLAENTGELFF. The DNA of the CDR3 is TGTGCCAGCTCACCACCCCTAGCGGAAAACACCGGGGAGCTGTTTTTT.

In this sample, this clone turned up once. This chain's CDR3 is CASSFFLFRGGSQPQHF. The DNA for the CDR3 is TGTGCCAGCAGTTTCTTTTTATTCAGGGGTGGTAGTCAGCCCCAGCATTTT. The J gene is TRBJ1-5, the V gene TRBV28; D is possibly TRBD1 (6 bases). CDR3 length: 17 residues. Trimming removed 3 bases from V and 6 bases from J, with 21 bases in between. Germline V gene sequence: CDR1 MDHEN, CDR2 SYDVKM.

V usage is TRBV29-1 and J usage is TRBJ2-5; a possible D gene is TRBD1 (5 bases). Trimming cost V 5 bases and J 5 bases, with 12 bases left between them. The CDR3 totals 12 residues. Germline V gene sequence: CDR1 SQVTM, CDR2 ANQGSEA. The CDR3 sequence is CSVPDTAETQYF. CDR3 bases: TGCAGCGTTCCGGACACCGCCGAGACCCAGTACTTC.

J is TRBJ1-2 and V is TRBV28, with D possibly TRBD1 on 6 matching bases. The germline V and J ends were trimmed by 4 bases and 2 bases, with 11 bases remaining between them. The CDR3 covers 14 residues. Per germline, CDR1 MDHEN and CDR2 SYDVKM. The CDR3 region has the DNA TGTGCCAGCAGTTCCCGGACAGTAAACTATGGCTACACCTTC. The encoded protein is CASSSRTVNYGYTF.

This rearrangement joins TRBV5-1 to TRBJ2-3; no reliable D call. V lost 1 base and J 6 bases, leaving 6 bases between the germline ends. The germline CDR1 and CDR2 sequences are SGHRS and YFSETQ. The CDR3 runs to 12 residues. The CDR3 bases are TGCGCCAGCAGCTTGTTTGCGGATACGCAGTATTTT. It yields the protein CASSLFADTQYF.

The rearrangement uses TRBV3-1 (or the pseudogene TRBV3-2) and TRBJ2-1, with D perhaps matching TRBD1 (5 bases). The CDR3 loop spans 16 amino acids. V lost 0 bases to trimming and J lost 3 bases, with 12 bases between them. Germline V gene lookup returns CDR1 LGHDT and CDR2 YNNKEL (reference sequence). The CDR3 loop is CASSQEGVLYYNEQFF. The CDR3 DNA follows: TGTGCCAGCAGCCAAGAAGGGGTACTTTACTACAATGAGCAGTTCTTC.

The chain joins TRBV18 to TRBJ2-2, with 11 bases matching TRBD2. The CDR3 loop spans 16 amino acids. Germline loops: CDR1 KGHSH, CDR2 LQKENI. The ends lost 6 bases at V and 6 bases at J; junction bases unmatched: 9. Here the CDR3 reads CASSPGLAEKSGELFF. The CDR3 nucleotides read TGTGCCAGCTCTCCGGGACTAGCGGAGAAATCCGGGGAGCTGTTTTTT.

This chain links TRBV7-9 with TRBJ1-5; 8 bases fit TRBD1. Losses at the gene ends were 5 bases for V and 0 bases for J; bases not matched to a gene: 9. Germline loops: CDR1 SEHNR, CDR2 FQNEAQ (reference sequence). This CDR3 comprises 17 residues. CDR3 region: CASSIGTGLYSNQPQHF. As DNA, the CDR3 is TGTGCCAGCAGCATCGGGACAGGTCTTTATAGCAATCAGCCCCAGCATTTT.

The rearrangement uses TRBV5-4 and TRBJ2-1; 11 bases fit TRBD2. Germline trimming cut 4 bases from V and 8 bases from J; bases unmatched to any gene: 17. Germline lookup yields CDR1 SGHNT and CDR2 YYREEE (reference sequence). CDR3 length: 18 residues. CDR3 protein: CASSPMTSGNSWLYEQFF. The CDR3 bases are TGTGCCAGCAGCCCGATGACTAGCGGGAATTCGTGGTTGTATGAGCAGTTCTTC. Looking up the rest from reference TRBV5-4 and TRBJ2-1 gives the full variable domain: ETGVTQSPTHLIKTRGQQVTLRCSSQSGHNTVSWYQQALGQGPQFIFQYYREEENGRGNFPPRFSGLQFPNYSSELNVNALELDDSALYLCASSPMTSGNSWLYEQFFGPGTRLTVL.

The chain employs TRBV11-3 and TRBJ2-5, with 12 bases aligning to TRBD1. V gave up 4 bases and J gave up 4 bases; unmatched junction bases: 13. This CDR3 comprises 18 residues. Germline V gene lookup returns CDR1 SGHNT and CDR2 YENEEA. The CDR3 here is CASSSPLRDRGQRETQYF. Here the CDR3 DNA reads TGTGCCAGCAGCTCGCCCCTCCGGGACAGGGGGCAACGAGAGACCCAGTACTTC. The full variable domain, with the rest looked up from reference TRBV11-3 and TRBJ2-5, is EAGVVQSPRYKIIEKKQPVAFWCNPISGHNTLYWYLQNLGQGPELLIRYENEEAVDDSQLPKDRFSAERLKGVDSTLKIQPAELGDSAVYLCASSSPLRDRGQRETQYFGPGTRLLVL.

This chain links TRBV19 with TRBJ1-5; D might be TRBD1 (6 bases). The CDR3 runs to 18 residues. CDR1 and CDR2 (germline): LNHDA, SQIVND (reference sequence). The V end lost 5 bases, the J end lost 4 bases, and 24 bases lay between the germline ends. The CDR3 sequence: CASSAPTPGNRVNQPQHF. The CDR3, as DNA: TGTGCCAGTAGTGCCCCTACTCCGGGGAACAGGGTTAATCAGCCCCAGCATTTT.

CDR3 in DNA: TGTGCCAGCTCACCCTCGGACAGTCACTATGGCTACACCTTC. It yields the protein CASSPSDSHYGYTF. The J gene is TRBJ1-2, the V gene TRBV18; weak D call: TRBD1 (6 bases). Trimming removed 3 bases at V and 3 bases at J, with 11 bases between. The germline gives CDR1 KGHSH, CDR2 LQKENI. The length of the CDR3 is 14 residues.

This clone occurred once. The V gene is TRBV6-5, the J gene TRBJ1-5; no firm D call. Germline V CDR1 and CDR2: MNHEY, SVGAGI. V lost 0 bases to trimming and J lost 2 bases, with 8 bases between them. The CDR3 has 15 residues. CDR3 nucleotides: TGTGCCAGCAGTTACTCTCCCAGTGGCAATCAGCCCCAGCATTTT. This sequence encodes CASSYSPSGNQPQHF.

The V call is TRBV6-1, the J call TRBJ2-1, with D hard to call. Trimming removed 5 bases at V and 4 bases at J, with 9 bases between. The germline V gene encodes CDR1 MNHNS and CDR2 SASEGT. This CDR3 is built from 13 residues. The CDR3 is CASSPTPYNEQFF. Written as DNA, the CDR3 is TGTGCCAGCAGTCCGACTCCTTACAATGAGCAGTTCTTC.

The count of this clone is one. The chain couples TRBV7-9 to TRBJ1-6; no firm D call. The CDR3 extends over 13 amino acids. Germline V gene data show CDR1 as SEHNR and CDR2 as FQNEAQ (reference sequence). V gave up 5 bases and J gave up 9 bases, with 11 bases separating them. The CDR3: CASSPPPSSPLHF. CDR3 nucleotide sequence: TGTGCCAGCAGCCCTCCTCCTAGTTCACCCCTCCACTTT.

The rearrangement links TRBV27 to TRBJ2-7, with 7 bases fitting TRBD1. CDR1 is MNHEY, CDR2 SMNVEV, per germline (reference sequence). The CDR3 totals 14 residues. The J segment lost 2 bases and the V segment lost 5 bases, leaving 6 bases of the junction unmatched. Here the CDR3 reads CASSLLGQAYEQYF. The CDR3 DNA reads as TGTGCCAGCAGTCTCCTCGGACAGGCCTACGAGCAGTACTTC.

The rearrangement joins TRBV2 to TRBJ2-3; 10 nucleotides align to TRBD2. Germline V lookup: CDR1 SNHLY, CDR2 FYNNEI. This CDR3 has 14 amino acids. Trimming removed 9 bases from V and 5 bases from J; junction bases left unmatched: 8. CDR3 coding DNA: TGTGCCAGTCGAGCGGGAGGGTTCGTAGATACGCAGTATTTT. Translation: CASRAGGFVDTQYF.

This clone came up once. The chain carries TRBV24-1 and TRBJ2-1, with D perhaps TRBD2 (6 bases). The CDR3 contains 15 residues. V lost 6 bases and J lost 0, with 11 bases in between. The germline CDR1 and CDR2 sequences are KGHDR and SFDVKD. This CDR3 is CATSRRATSYNEQFF. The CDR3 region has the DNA TGTGCCACCAGTAGGAGGGCCACCTCCTACAATGAGCAGTTCTTC.

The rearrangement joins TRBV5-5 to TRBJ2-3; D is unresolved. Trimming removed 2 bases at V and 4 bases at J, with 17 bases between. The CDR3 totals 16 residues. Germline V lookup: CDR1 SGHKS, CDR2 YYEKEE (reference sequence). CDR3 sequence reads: CASSLPAKVVSDTQYF. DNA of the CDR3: TGTGCCAGCAGCTTACCAGCGAAAGTCGTGTCAGATACGCAGTATTTT.